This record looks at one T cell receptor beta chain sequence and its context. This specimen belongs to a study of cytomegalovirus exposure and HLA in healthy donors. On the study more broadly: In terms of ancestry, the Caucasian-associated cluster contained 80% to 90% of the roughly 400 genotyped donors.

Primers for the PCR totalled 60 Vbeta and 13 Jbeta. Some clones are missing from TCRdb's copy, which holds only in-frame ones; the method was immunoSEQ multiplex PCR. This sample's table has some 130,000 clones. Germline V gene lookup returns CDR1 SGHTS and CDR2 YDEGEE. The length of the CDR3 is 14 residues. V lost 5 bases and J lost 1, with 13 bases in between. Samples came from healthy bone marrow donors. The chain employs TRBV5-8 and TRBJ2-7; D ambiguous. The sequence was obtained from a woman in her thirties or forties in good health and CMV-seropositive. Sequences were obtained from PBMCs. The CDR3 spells CASRIHFESYEQYF. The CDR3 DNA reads TGTGCCAGCAGAATTCACTTCGAATCCTACGAGCAGTACTTC.